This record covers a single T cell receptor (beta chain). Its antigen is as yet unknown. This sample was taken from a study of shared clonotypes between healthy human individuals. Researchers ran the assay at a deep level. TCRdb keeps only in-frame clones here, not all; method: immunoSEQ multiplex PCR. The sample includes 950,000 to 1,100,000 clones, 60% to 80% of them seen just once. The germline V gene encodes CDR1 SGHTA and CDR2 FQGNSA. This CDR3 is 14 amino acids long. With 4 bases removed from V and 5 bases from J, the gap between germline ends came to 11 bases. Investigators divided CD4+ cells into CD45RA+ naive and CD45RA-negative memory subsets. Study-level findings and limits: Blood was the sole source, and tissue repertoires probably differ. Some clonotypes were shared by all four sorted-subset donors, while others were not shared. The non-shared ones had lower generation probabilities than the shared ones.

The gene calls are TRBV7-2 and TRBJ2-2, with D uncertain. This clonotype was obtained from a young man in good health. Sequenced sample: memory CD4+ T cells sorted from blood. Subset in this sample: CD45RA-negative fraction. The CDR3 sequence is CASSSPPGTGELFF. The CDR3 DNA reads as TGTGCCAGCAGCTCTCCTCCTGGGACCGGGGAGCTGTTTTTT.